This passage covers 15 T cell receptor beta chains from one sample sequenced in a study of blood T cell repertoires in COVID-19. Here immunoSEQ multiplex PCR was the method, and the copy in TCRdb shows in-frame clones only, minus some. Of around 270,000 clones in the sample, approximately 90% were seen once. Sequenced input: peripheral blood. These receptors all come from a man aged 35 to 55 with acute or convalescent COVID-19.

V and J are TRBV29-1 and TRBJ1-4; 9 nucleotides align to TRBD1. The CDR3 covers 14 residues. V lost 7 bases to trimming and J lost 4 bases; unmatched junction nucleotides: 7. CDR1 and CDR2 from the germline V gene are SQVTM and ANQGSEA. CDR3 bases: TGCAGCGGGAAACAGGGGGCGGGTAATGAAAAACTGTTTTTT. It yields the protein CSGKQGAGNEKLFF.

The rearrangement joins TRBV12-3 or TRBV12-4 to TRBJ2-2; 9 bases are a match to TRBD1. J gave up 10 bases and V 3 bases, and 3 bases lay outside the gene matches. The CDR3 is made up of 13 amino acids. DNA for the CDR3: TGTGCCAGCAGTTTTGACAGGGGGAAGGAGCTGTTTTTT. Residues: CASSFDRGKELFF.

The rearrangement uses TRBV11-3 and TRBJ1-2, with D possibly being TRBD1 (5 bases). V lost 3 bases and J lost 6, with 11 bases in between. CDR3 length: 13 residues. Germline V gene sequence: CDR1 SGHNT, CDR2 YENEEA. The CDR3 loop reads CASSLDTGHGYTF. The CDR3 nucleotides are TGTGCCAGCAGCTTGGACACTGGGCATGGCTACACCTTC.

This sequence joins TRBV10-3 and TRBJ2-7, with a possible D match to TRBD2 (5 bases). The germline gives CDR1 ENHRY, CDR2 SYGVKD. The CDR3 has 12 amino acids. V was clipped by 0 bases and J by 7 bases, with 7 bases between them. Here the CDR3 DNA reads TGTGCCATCAGTGAGTCGAGGAGGGAGCAGTACTTC. Its translation: CAISESRREQYF.

The chain employs TRBV5-1 and TRBJ2-1; tentative D call: TRBD1 (5 bases). The V gene's germline CDR1 is SGHRS and CDR2 YFSETQ. V was clipped by 4 bases and J by 10 bases, with 9 bases between them. This CDR3 spans 11 amino acids. CDR3 protein: CASSAGKEQFF. Written as DNA, the CDR3 is TGCGCCAGCAGCGCAGGGAAAGAGCAGTTCTTC.

This sequence joins TRBV3-1 (or the pseudogene TRBV3-2) and TRBJ1-2; TRBD1 is a possible D gene (5 bases). Germline V lookup: CDR1 LGHDT, CDR2 YNNKEL (reference sequence). V was cut by 3 bases and J by 1 base, with 9 bases left in between. The CDR3 is 14 residues long. CDR3 coding DNA: TGTGCCAGCAGCCATCGCGACAGTAACTATGGCTACACCTTC. Protein product: CASSHRDSNYGYTF.

This sequence joins TRBV5-5 and TRBJ1-5; 8 nucleotides align to TRBD1. CDR3 length: 14 amino acids. Germline CDR1 reads SGHKS; CDR2 reads YYEKEE (reference sequence). The V gene end was trimmed by 3 bases and the J gene end by 7 bases; junction bases not matched to a gene: 6. In nucleotides, the CDR3 is TGTGCCAGCAGCTGGGACAGGACGGGGCAGCCCCAGCATTTT. This codes for CASSWDRTGQPQHF.

This chain uses TRBV5-1 with TRBJ2-7; D might be TRBD2 (7 bases). The CDR3 runs 15 residues. In germline, CDR1 is SGHRS, CDR2 YFSETQ. V lost 0 bases and J lost 6, with 16 bases in between. The CDR3 here is CASSLDAGAPGEQYF. The CDR3 DNA follows: TGCGCCAGCAGCTTGGACGCGGGGGCCCCAGGCGAGCAGTACTTC.

The chain's CDR3 is CASSAEDRGHGGYTF. CDR3 sequence (DNA): TGTGCCAGCAGTGCAGAGGACAGGGGGCATGGTGGCTACACCTTC. The chain recombines TRBV25-1 with TRBJ1-2; 11 bases line up with TRBD1. This CDR3 region has 15 residues. The trim removed 4 bases at V and 7 bases at J, leaving 8 bases unmatched. From germline, CDR1 is MGHDK and CDR2 SYGVNS.

The chain couples TRBV15 to TRBJ1-4, with 10 nucleotides matching TRBD1. V lost 0 bases, J lost 5 bases, and 0 bases stayed unmatched. There are 15 residues in the CDR3. The germline gives CDR1 LNHNV, CDR2 YYDKDF (reference sequence). This chain's CDR3 is CATSREGQGNEKLFF. The CDR3 region has the DNA TGTGCCACCAGCAGAGAGGGACAGGGGAATGAAAAACTGTTTTTT. Using reference TRBV15 and TRBJ1-4 for the parts outside the CDR3, the full variable domain is DAMVIQNPRYQVTQFGKPVTLSCSQTLNHNVMYWYQQKSSQAPKLLFHYYDKDFNNEADTPDNFQSRRPNTSFCFLDIRSPGLGDTAMYLCATSREGQGNEKLFFGSGTQLSVL.

The chain recombines TRBV5-4 with TRBJ1-1, with 9 bases identical to TRBD1. In germline, CDR1 is SGHNT, CDR2 YYREEE (reference sequence). Trimming removed 1 base from V and 7 bases from J; junction bases left unmatched: 5. The CDR3 totals 14 residues. CDR3 sequence (DNA): TGTGCCAGCAGCTTGACAGGGGGCCGACGTGAAGCTTTCTTT. It translates to CASSLTGGRREAFF.

This clone was observed a handful of times. J is TRBJ2-7 and V is TRBV6-4, with 7 bases fitting TRBD1. Germline loops: CDR1 MRHNA, CDR2 SNTAGT. This CDR3 comprises 14 residues. V gave up 0 bases and J gave up 6 bases; unmatched junction bases: 5. The CDR3 DNA is TGTGCCAGCAGTGACTCGATAGGGGGCGGCGAGCAGTACTTC. Translation gives CASSDSIGGGEQYF.

Regarding this clone: Other DNA sequences in the sample encode the same CDR3. The V call is TRBV5-4, the J call TRBJ1-1; possibly TRBD1 for D (5 bases). CDR1 and CDR2 (germline): SGHNT, YYREEE (reference sequence). The CDR3 is 14 amino acids. Trimming stripped 0 bases from V and 3 bases from J, with 9 bases between. Here the CDR3 DNA reads TGTGCCAGCAGCTTGGGAGGAGGGGACACTGAAGCTTTCTTT. This sequence encodes CASSLGGGDTEAFF.

This clone was seen many times. The V and J genes are TRBV5-1 and TRBJ1-1; D is unresolved. Trimming pared 4 bases from V and 0 bases from J, leaving 7 bases between. The CDR3 runs to 13 residues. Germline loops: CDR1 SGHRS, CDR2 YFSETQ. CDR3 amino acids: CASSVEVNTEAFF. The DNA of the CDR3 is TGCGCCAGCAGCGTAGAGGTGAACACTGAAGCTTTCTTT. Looking up the rest from reference TRBV5-1 and TRBJ1-1 gives the full variable domain: KAGVTQTPRYLIKTRGQQVTLSCSPISGHRSVSWYQQTPGQGLQFLFEYFSETQRNKGNFPGRFSGRQFSNSRSEMNVSTLELGDSALYLCASSVEVNTEAFFGQGTRLTVV.

The J gene is TRBJ1-1, the V gene TRBV30; D gene unclear. V lost 0 bases, J lost 4 bases, and 9 bases lay in between. The length of the CDR3 is 13 residues. Per germline, CDR1 GTSNPN and CDR2 SVGIG (reference sequence). CDR3 in DNA: TGTGCCTGGAGTGTGGTCAGATCCACTGAAGCTTTCTTT. Its translation: CAWSVVRSTEAFF.